Shown below are 21 T cell receptor beta chains from a single sample sequenced in a study of shared clonotypes between healthy human individuals. Data came from immunoSEQ multiplex PCR; TCRdb stores just in-frame clones and leaves some out. The data show approximately 2.4 million clones, 95% seen once. Material for sequencing was naive CD4+ T cells sorted from blood. Subset given: CD45RA+ positively selected. These receptors were collected from a man aged 18 to 29 in good health.

The V and J genes are TRBV5-1 and TRBJ2-3; 7 bases line up with TRBD2. V shed 2 bases and J 3 bases; nucleotides not matched to a gene: 3. Germline-derived CDR1 and CDR2 are SGHRS and YFSETQ. This CDR3 has 14 amino acids. The CDR3 protein is CASSFEGGTDTQYF. In DNA, the CDR3 is TGCGCCAGCAGCTTTGAGGGAGGGACAGATACGCAGTATTTT.

DNA for the CDR3: TGTGCCAGCAGTTCACGCGGACAGGGTGGAGAAAAACTGTTTTTT. Translated, it gives CASSSRGQGGEKLFF. V gene TRBV28 combines with J gene TRBJ1-4, with TRBD1 identical over 8 bases. The V gene's germline CDR1 is MDHEN and CDR2 SYDVKM. This CDR3 spans 15 amino acids. The J segment lost 8 bases and the V segment lost 4 bases, leaving 9 bases of the junction unmatched.

The chain employs TRBV4-3 and TRBJ2-7; unclear D gene. Per germline, CDR1 LGHNA and CDR2 YSLEER. This CDR3 region has 13 residues. V was shortened by 0 bases and J by 6 bases, with 9 bases between the two germline ends. CDR3 protein: CASSQDRGAEQYF. The DNA of the CDR3 is TGCGCCAGCAGCCAAGATAGAGGAGCCGAGCAGTACTTC.

This clone has just one count. This sample includes further DNA sequences coding for the same CDR3. The rearrangement links TRBV27 to TRBJ1-1; unclear D gene. The CDR3 length is 13 residues. The V end lost 4 bases, the J end lost 5 bases, and 11 bases lay between the germline ends. Germline V lookup: CDR1 MNHEY, CDR2 SMNVEV (reference sequence). The CDR3 protein is CASSSQGRTEAFF. The CDR3 region has the DNA TGTGCCAGCAGTTCTCAAGGTAGGACTGAAGCTTTCTTT.

The chain couples TRBV15 to TRBJ2-6; D is unresolved. The CDR3 is 16 amino acids. Trimming pared 0 bases from V and 3 bases from J, leaving 9 bases between. The germline V gene encodes CDR1 LNHNV and CDR2 YYDKDF (reference sequence). The CDR3: CATSRDRLGGANVLTF. In DNA, the CDR3 is TGTGCCACCAGCAGAGATCGGCTGGGTGGGGCCAACGTCCTGACTTTC.

V usage is TRBV28 and J usage is TRBJ2-7; D is possibly TRBD1 (5 bases). V was trimmed by 5 bases and J by 9 bases, leaving 11 bases between them. The CDR3 is made up of 11 amino acids. The germline CDR1 and CDR2 sequences are MDHEN and SYDVKM. The CDR3 nucleotides read TGTGCCAGCAGTGACCCCAGGGTGCAGTACTTC. Translated: CASSDPRVQYF.

The V call is TRBV5-1, the J call TRBJ1-4; unclear D gene. The germline CDR1 and CDR2 sequences are SGHRS and YFSETQ. The CDR3 spans 15 residues. Trimming stripped 8 bases from V and 0 bases from J, with 14 bases between. In DNA form, the CDR3 reads TGCGCCAGTCGTAAGCAGCCCGCAACTAATGAAAAACTGTTTTTT. Translation gives CASRKQPATNEKLFF.

V gene TRBV5-1 combines with J gene TRBJ2-5; 10 bases are shared with TRBD2. The germline V gene encodes CDR1 SGHRS and CDR2 YFSETQ. After removal of 1 base from V and 1 base from J, the junction contained 7 bases not matched to a gene. The CDR3 is 17 residues long. The CDR3 nucleotides read TGCGCCAGCAGCTTGTGGGCACTAGCGGGGTCCCAAGAGACCCAGTACTTC. Encoded protein: CASSLWALAGSQETQYF.

The chain uses TRBV6-1 and TRBJ2-5; D possibly matches TRBD1 or TRBD2 (6 bases each). Between the trimmed V and J ends, which lost 6 bases and 5 bases, there was a span of 19 bases. From germline, CDR1 is MNHNS and CDR2 SASEGT. The CDR3 is 15 residues long. The DNA of the CDR3 is TGTGCCAGCAGGGGGGGCCGGGGTCCAGATGAGACCCAGTACTTC. Translating gives CASRGGRGPDETQYF.

This rearrangement joins TRBV9 to TRBJ2-5; the match to TRBD1 covers 10 bases. Germline V gene lookup returns CDR1 SGDLS and CDR2 YYNGEE. The V segment lost 4 bases and the J segment 7 bases; nucleotides outside the gene matches: 16. The length of the CDR3 is 17 residues. This CDR3 is CASSLEGTGASGRTQYF. As DNA, the CDR3 is TGTGCCAGCAGCCTTGAGGGGACAGGGGCCTCGGGACGGACCCAGTACTTC.

On this clone itself: Germline is not matched at one junction end, which may reflect a read error. The chain recombines TRBV7-7 with TRBJ2-2, with D perhaps TRBD2 (5 bases). Germline assignment: CDR1 SSHAT and CDR2 FNYEAQ (reference sequence). CDR3 length equals 15 residues. In DNA, the CDR3 is TGTGCTAGCAGCTTACTAAGCGGGAACACCGGGGAGCTGTTTTTT. It codes for CASSLLSGNTGELFF.

The genes are TRBV11-2 and TRBJ1-4; D perhaps matches TRBD1 (5 bases). Trimming removed 5 bases at V and 4 bases at J, with 14 bases between. This CDR3 contains 15 residues. Germline lookup yields CDR1 SGHAT and CDR2 FQNNGV. The CDR3, as DNA: TGTGCCAGCAGCCAGGGTAGGGGAGTTAATGAAAAACTGTTTTTT. As protein: CASSQGRGVNEKLFF.

The V and J genes are TRBV6-1 and TRBJ1-5; the D gene is possibly TRBD1 (5 bases). The CDR3 totals 17 residues. Looked up from germline, CDR1 is MNHNS and CDR2 is SASEGT. Trimming took 2 bases from V and 2 from J, leaving 16 bases between them. The CDR3 DNA is TGTGCCAGCAGTGAAAATCGGGGCACGAGGGGCAATCAGCCCCAGCATTTT. Translating it yields CASSENRGTRGNQPQHF.

This clone was seen a single time. V is TRBV4-1 and J is TRBJ2-1; 7 bases agree with TRBD1. The germline V gene has CDR1 MGHRA and CDR2 YSYEKL. The junction had 1 base not matched to a gene; V was cut back by 0 bases and J by 8 bases. CDR3 length: 13 residues. The CDR3 DNA is TGCGCCAGCAGCCAAGAAACAGGGGATGAGCAGTTCTTC. Translated, it gives CASSQETGDEQFF.

Concerning this clone: Other DNA sequences in this sample translate to the same CDR3. The chain is built from TRBV27 and TRBJ1-1; 7 bases are shared with TRBD1. Unmatched junction bases numbered 7, after V lost 5 bases and J lost 4 bases. The germline V gene encodes CDR1 MNHEY and CDR2 SMNVEV (reference sequence). CDR3 length equals 14 residues. CDR3 sequence: CASSRDREGTEAFF. The CDR3 DNA follows: TGTGCCAGCAGTCGCGACAGGGAGGGCACTGAAGCTTTCTTT.

This chain links TRBV18 with TRBJ1-4; D unresolved. V lost 2 bases, J lost 8 bases, and 9 bases lay in between. Germline lookup yields CDR1 KGHSH and CDR2 LQKENI. There are 13 residues in the CDR3. The CDR3 loop reads CASSPTYAEKLFF. The CDR3 DNA reads as TGTGCCAGCTCACCAACCTATGCCGAAAAACTGTTTTTT.

The chain uses TRBV5-6 and TRBJ2-7; 11 nucleotides agree with TRBD2. Germline CDR1 and CDR2: SGHDT and YYEEEE. The CDR3 totals 15 residues. The ends lost 5 bases at V and 5 bases at J; junction bases unmatched: 9. The CDR3 is CASRSTSGGDHEQYF. In nucleotides, the CDR3 is TGTGCCAGCAGGTCCACTAGCGGGGGTGATCACGAGCAGTACTTC.

This clone was picked up one time. The chain links TRBV6-5 to TRBJ1-3; the D is unclear. Between the trimmed V and J ends, which lost 0 bases and 0 bases, there was a span of 9 bases. Germline CDR1 is MNHEY and CDR2 is SVGAGI. CDR3 length: 16 amino acids. The CDR3 DNA reads as TGTGCCAGCAGTTACTCTCAACCCAGCTCTGGAAACACCATATATTTT. It specifies CASSYSQPSSGNTIYF.

This clone was found once. Other DNA sequences within the sample encode an identical CDR3. This chain joins TRBV18 and TRBJ1-1; D call uncertain. CDR3 length: 13 amino acids. Trimming took off 5 bases at V and 0 bases at J, with 7 bases between the two ends. Germline CDR1 and CDR2: KGHSH and LQKENI. The CDR3 region is CASSSDLNTEAFF. CDR3 DNA sequence: TGTGCCAGCTCAAGCGATTTGAACACTGAAGCTTTCTTT.

This rearrangement joins TRBV11-3 to TRBJ2-1; 10 positions agree with TRBD2. The CDR3 covers 16 residues. The germline V gene has CDR1 SGHNT and CDR2 YENEEA. V lost 5 bases to trimming and J lost 4 bases; unmatched junction nucleotides: 8. This CDR3 is CASSPGGSGGYNEQFF. The CDR3 coding sequence is TGTGCCAGCAGCCCCGGTGGTAGCGGGGGGTACAATGAGCAGTTCTTC.

The rearrangement uses TRBV27 and TRBJ2-7, with 10 bases lining up with TRBD2. From germline, CDR1 is MNHEY and CDR2 SMNVEV (reference sequence). The ends lost 1 base at V and 6 bases at J; junction bases unmatched: 9. This CDR3 has 16 amino acids. The CDR3 here is CASSLWTAGGPGEQYF. The CDR3 nucleotides read TGTGCCAGCAGTTTATGGACAGCGGGAGGGCCGGGCGAGCAGTACTTC.